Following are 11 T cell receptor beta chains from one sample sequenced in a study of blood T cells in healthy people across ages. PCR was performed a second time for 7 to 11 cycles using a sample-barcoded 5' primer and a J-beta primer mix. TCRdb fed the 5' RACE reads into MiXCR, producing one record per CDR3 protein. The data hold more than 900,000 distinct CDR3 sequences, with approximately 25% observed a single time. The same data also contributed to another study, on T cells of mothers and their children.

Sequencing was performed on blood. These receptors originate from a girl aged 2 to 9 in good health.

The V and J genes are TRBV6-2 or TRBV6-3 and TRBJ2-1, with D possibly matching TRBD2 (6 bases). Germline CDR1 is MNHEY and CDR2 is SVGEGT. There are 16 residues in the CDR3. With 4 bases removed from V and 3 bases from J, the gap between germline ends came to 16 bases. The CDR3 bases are TGTGCCAGCAGTTCCGCGGGACCAACCGACTACAATGAGCAGTTCTTC. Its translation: CASSSAGPTDYNEQFF.

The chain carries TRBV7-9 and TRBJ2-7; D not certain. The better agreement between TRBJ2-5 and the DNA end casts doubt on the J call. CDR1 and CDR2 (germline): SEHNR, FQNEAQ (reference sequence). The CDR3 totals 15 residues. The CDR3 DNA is TGTGCCAGCAGCGGATCCACGACGGTTTCCGGGACCCAGTACTTC. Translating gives CASSGSTTVSGTQYF.

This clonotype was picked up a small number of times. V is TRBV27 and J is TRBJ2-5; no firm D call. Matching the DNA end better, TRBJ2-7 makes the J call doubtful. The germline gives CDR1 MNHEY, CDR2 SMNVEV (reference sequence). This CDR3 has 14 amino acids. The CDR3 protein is CASSFGLGLGEQYF. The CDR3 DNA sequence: TGTGCCAGCAGTTTTGGGCTAGGGTTAGGCGAGCAGTACTTC.

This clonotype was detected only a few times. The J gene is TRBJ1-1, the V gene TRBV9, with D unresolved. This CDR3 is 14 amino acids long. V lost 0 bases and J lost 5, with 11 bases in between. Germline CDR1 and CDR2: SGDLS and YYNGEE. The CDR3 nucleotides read TGTGCCAGCAGCGTAGGGTTGGGTGGTACTGAAGCTTTCTTT. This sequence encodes CASSVGLGGTEAFF.

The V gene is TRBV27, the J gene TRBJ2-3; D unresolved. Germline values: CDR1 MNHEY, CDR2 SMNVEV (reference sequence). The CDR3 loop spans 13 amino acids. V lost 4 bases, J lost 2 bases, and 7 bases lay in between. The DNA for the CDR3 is TGTGCCAGCAGTTACTCAGCCACAGATACGCAGTATTTT. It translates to CASSYSATDTQYF.

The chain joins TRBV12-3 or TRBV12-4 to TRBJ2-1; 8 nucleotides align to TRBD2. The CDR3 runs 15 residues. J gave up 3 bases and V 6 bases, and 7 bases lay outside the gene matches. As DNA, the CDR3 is TGTGCCAGCAGCCCCAGCGGGAGAAGCTACAATGAGCAGTTCTTC. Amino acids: CASSPSGRSYNEQFF.

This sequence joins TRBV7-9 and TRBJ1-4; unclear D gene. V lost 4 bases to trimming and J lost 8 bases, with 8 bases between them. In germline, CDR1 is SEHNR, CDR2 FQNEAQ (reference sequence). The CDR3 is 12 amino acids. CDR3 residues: CASSSRMEKLFF. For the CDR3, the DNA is TGTGCCAGCAGCTCCCGGATGGAAAAACTGTTTTTT. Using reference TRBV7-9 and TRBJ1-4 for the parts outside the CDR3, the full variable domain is DTGVSQNPRHKITKRGQNVTFRCDPISEHNRLYWYRQTLGQGPEFLTYFQNEAQLEKSRLLSDRFSAERPKGSFSTLEIQRTEQGDSAMYLCASSSRMEKLFFGSGTQLSVL.

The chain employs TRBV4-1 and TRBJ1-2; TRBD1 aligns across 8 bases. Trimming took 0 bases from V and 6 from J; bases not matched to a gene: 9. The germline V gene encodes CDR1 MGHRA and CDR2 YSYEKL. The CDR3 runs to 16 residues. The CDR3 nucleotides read TGCGCCAGCAGCCAAGATCGGTCAGGGGGCAAGGATGGCTACACCTTC. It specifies CASSQDRSGGKDGYTF.

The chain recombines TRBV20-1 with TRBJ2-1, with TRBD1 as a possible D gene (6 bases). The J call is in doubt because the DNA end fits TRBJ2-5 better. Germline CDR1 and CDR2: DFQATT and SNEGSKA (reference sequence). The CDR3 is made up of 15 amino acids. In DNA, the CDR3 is TGCAGTGCTAGAGATCGAGCCAGGGGCCAAGAGACCCAGTACTTC. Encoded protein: CSARDRARGQETQYF.

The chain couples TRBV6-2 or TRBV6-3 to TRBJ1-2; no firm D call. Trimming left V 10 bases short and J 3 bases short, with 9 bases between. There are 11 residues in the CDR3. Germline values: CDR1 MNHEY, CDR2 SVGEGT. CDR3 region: CATGSYYGYTF. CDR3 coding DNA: TGTGCCACCGGGTCGTACTATGGCTACACCTTC.

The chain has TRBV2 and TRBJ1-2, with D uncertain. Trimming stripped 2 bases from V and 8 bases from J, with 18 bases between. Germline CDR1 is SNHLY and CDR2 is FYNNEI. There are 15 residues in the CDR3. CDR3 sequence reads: CASSETSPPAPGYTF. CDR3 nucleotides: TGTGCCAGCAGTGAAACAAGTCCGCCTGCCCCCGGCTACACCTTC.